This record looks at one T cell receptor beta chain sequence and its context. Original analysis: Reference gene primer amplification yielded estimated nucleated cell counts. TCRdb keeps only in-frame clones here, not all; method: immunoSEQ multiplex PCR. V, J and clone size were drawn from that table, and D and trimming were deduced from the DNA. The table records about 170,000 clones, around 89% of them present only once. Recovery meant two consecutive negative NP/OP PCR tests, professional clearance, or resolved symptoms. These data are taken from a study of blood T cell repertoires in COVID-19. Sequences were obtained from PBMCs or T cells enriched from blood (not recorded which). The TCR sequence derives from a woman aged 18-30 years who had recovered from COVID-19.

In DNA, the CDR3 is TGTGCCAGCAGTGTTTTGGGGGGGTTGGGTGAAAAACTGTTTTTT. Residues: CASSVLGGLGEKLFF. The chain couples TRBV27 to TRBJ1-4, with a tentative D call TRBD1 (5 bases). Germline loops: CDR1 MNHEY, CDR2 SMNVEV (reference sequence). Trimming removed 5 bases at V and 7 bases at J, with 17 bases between. The CDR3 consists of 15 residues.